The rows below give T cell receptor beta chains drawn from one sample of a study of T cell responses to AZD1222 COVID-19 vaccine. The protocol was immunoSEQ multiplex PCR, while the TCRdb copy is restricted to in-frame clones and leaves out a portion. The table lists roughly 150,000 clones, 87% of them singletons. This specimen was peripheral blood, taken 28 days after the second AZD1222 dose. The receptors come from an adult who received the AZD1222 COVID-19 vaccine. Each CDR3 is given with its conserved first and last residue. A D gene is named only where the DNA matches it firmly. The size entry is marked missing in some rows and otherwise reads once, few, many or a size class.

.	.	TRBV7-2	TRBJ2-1	CASSSSWGPNEQFF	TGTGCCAGCAGCTCCTCCTGGGGCCCCAATGAGCAGTTCTTC
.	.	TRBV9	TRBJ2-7	CASSVQGWGEQYF	TGTGCCAGCAGCGTGCAGGGTTGGGGCGAGCAGTACTTC
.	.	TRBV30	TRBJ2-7	CAWSDLGTYEQYF	TGTGCCTGGAGTGACTTGGGAACCTACGAGCAGTACTTC
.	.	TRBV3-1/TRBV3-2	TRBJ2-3	CASSQRGRAIDTQYF	TGTGCCAGCAGCCAAAGGGGGAGGGCCATCGATACGCAGTATTTT
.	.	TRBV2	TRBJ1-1	CASREDPNTEAFF	TGTGCCAGCAGAGAGGACCCTAACACTGAAGCTTTCTTT
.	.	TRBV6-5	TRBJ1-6	CASREPGANSPLHF	TGTGCCAGCAGGGAGCCGGGAGCAAATTCACCCCTCCACTTT
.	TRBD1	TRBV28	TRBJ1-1	CASSFRGRSTEAFF	TGTGCCAGCAGTTTCAGGGGGCGCAGCACTGAAGCTTTCTTT
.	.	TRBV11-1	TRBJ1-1	CASKPGGTEAFF	TGTGCCAGCAAGCCTGGGGGCACTGAAGCTTTCTTT
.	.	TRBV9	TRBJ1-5	CASSVGEGHSQPQHF	TGTGCCAGCAGCGTAGGAGAAGGACACAGTCAGCCCCAGCATTTT
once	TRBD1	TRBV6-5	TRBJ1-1	CASTRDRGPGTEAFF	TGTGCCAGCACCCGGGACAGGGGGCCTGGGACTGAAGCTTTCTTT
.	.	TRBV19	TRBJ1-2	CASSIAGSAYGYTF	TGTGCCAGTAGTATAGCTGGCAGCGCATATGGCTACACCTTC
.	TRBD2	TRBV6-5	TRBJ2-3	CASSYSSGRGDTQYF	TGTGCCAGCAGTTACTCGAGCGGGAGGGGAGATACGCAGTATTTT
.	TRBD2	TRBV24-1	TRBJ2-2	CATSDFGTSDHGELFF	TGTGCCACCAGTGATTTCGGGACTAGCGATCACGGGGAGCTGTTTTTT
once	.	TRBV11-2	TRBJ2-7	CASSLGQGPYEQYF	TGTGCCAGCAGCTTGGGCCAGGGGCCCTACGAGCAGTACTTC
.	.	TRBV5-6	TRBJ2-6	CASSSEGSGANVLTF	TGTGCCAGCAGCTCGGAGGGGAGTGGGGCCAACGTCCTGACTTTC
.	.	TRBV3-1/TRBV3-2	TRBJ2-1	CASSQIATRDNEQFF	TGTGCCAGCAGCCAAATAGCCACTAGGGACAATGAGCAGTTCTTC